Given below is one TCR beta chain in context. The sample comes from a study of blood T cell repertoires in COVID-19. The overall study: Spain, Italy and the United States supplied samples that represented acute and convalescent COVID-19.

Authors' analysis steps: For nucleated cells, counts were estimated from reference gene primer amplification. Libraries were prepared by immunoSEQ multiplex PCR; TCRdb keeps only in-frame clonotypes and omits some of them. The DNA was the basis for D and trimming; V, J and clone size are from that table. Here the sample spans some 300,000 clones, approximately 86% being singletons. Seattle's cohort entered during active infection and was followed longitudinally. Sequenced material: peripheral blood. This receptor was obtained from a woman aged 70 to 79 with COVID-19, enrolled during active disease.

The CDR3 bases are TGCAGTGCTAGTGCAAGGGGGAATCAGCCCCAGCATTTT. This gives the protein CSASARGNQPQHF. The rearrangement links TRBV20-1 to TRBJ1-5; D might be TRBD1 (6 bases). This CDR3 has 13 residues. V was shortened by 3 bases and J by 4 bases, with 10 bases between the two germline ends. Germline CDR1 DFQATT, CDR2 SNEGSKA (reference sequence).